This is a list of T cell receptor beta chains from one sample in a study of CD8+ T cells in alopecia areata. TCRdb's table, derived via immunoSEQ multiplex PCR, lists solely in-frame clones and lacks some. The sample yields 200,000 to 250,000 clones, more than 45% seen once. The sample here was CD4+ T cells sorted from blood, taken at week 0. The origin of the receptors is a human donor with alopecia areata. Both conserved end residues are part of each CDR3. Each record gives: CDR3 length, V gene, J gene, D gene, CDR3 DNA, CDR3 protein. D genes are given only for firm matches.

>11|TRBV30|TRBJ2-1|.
TGTGCCTGGAGTGCGGGGGTTGGGCAGTTCTTC
CAWSAGVGQFF
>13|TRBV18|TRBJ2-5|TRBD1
TGTGCCAGCTCACCCGGACAGGGGGAGACCCAGTACTTC
CASSPGQGETQYF
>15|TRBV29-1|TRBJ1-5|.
TGCAGCGTTGAAGTAGGGGGGGGCGCAAGTCAGCCCCAGCATTTT
CSVEVGGGASQPQHF
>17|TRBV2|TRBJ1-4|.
TGTGCCAGCACCCCCTCGGGGACGTTTGCAACTAATGAAAAACTGTTTTTT
CASTPSGTFATNEKLFF
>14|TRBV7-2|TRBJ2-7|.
TGTGCCAGCAGCATACCGGGACAATCCTACGAGCAGTACTTC
CASSIPGQSYEQYF
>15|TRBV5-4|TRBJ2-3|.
TGTGCCAGCAGCTTGCGACTAGTAAGCACAGATACGCAGTATTTT
CASSLRLVSTDTQYF
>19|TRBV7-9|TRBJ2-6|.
TGTGCCAGCAGCTTAGCAGTAGGACAGTTTTCCTCTGGGGCCAACGTCCTGACTTTC
CASSLAVGQFSSGANVLTF
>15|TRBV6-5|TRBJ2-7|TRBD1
TGTGCCAGCAGTTATGTTAAACAGGGGGCTTACGAGCAGTACTTC
CASSYVKQGAYEQYF
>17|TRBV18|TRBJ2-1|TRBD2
TGTGCCAGCTCACCACGACTCAGCGGGACCTACTACAATGAGCAGTTCTTC
CASSPRLSGTYYNEQFF
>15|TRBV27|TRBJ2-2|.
TGTGCCAGCAGTTCCGCCGGCGCGGGTCCCGGGGAGCTGTTTTTT
CASSSAGAGPGELFF
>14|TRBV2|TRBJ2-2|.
TGTGCCAGCACTTCGGGGGCGAACACCGGGGAGCTGTTTTTT
CASTSGANTGELFF